This T cell receptor beta chain was recovered during a study of cytotoxic CD8 clonotypes in ibrutinib-treated CLL. At the level of the study: Partial responders about 25, complete 2; roughly 12 progressed and about 14 stayed in remission by median 68 months. Study observations and caveats: Treatment saw public clonotypes, which were uncommon, either contract or stay stable. At ibrutinib response, clonality increased, and at progression it declined back toward baseline.

Of note for this clone: Its antigen is unidentified.

Trimming stripped 1 base from V and 1 base from J, with 11 bases between. The germline V gene encodes CDR1 MNHEY and CDR2 SMNVEV (reference sequence). The CDR3 is 15 amino acids. Only in-frame clones appear in the TCRdb table, and some are missing; sequencing was by immunoSEQ multiplex PCR. Here the sample spans some 30,000 clones, approximately 80% being singletons. The V gene is TRBV27, the J gene TRBJ2-7, with D tentatively TRBD2 (6 bases). This specimen was PBMCs, taken after 36 months of ibrutinib treatment. The TCR was taken from a human donor with chronic lymphocytic leukemia. The CDR3 DNA is TGTGCCAGCAGTTTATATGCGGGGCAATCCTACGAGCAGTACTTC. It specifies CASSLYAGQSYEQYF.